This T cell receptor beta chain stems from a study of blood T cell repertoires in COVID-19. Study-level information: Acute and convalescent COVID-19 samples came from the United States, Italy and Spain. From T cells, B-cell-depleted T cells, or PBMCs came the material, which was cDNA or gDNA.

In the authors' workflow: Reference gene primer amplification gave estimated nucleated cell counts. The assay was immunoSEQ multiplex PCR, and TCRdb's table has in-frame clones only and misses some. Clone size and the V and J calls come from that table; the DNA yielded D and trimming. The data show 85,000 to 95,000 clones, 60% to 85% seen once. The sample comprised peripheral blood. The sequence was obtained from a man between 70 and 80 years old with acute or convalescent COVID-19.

DNA of the CDR3: TGTGCCAGCAGTTTGGGTCCGGGGGATGGCTACACCTTC. Translated, it gives CASSLGPGDGYTF. The rearrangement links TRBV12-3 or TRBV12-4 to TRBJ1-2, with D tentatively TRBD1 (5 bases). Trimming shortened V by 3 bases and J by 6 bases, and 11 bases separated the two germline ends. This CDR3 has 13 amino acids.